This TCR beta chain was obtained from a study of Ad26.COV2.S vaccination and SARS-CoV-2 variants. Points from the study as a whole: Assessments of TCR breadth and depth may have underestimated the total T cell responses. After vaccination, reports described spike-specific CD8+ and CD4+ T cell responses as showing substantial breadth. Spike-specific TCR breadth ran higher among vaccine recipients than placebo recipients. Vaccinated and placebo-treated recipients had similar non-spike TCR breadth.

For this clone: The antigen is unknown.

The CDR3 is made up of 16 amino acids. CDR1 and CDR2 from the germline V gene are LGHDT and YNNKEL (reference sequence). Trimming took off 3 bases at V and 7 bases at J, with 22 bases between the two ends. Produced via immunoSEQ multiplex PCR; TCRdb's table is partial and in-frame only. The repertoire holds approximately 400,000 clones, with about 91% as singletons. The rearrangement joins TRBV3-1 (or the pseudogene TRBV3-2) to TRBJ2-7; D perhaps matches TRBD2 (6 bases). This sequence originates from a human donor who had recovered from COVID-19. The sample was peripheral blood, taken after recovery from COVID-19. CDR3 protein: CASSQRFSAGTGEQYF. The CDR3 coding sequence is TGTGCCAGCAGCCAGAGGTTTTCGGCGGGAACGGGAGAGCAGTACTTC.